This T cell receptor beta chain was found in a study of T cell repertoires in cytomegalovirus infection. At the level of the study: CMV infection plus the matching HLA type was flagged by public TCR beta signatures.

This clonotype appeared many times. The antigen remains undetermined. TCRdb called the reads again in MiXCR, with one record for every CDR3 protein. The sample holds approximately 110,000 distinct CDR3 sequences, 10% seen once. Study results and limitations: Predominance within the ex vivo response was attributable to HLA-C-restricted CMV-specific TCR beta clonotypes. The cumulative frequency of public TCR beta families distinguished individuals who carried CMV together with the relevant HLA.

Sequenced sample: PBMCs, sequenced either directly or after in vitro stimulation (not recorded which). The receptor was derived from a human donor in good health (CMV status not recorded). Some clones in this sample may be carry-over from other donors' samples.

The CDR3 coding sequence is TGTGCCAGCAGACCGACAGGGGAAGCCTACAATGAGCAGTTCTTC. It yields the protein CASRPTGEAYNEQFF. V usage is TRBV14 and J usage is TRBJ2-1; 8 bases map to TRBD1. V was pared by 6 bases and J by 2 bases, with 6 bases of the junction left unmatched. Germline-derived CDR1 and CDR2 are SGHDN and FVKESK. The CDR3 loop spans 15 amino acids.